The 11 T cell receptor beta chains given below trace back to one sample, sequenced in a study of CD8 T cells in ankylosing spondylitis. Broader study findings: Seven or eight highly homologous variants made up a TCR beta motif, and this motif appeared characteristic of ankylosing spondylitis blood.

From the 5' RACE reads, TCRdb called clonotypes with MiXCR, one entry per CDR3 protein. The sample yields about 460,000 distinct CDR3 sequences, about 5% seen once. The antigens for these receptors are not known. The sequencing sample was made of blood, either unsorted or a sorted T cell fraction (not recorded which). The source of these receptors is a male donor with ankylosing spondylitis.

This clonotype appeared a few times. CDR3 sequence: CASSLLGGVSEKLFF. In DNA form, the CDR3 reads TGTGCCAGCAGTTTATTGGGGGGCGTAAGTGAAAAACTGTTTTTT. This chain connects TRBV27 to TRBJ1-4, with TRBD1 as a possible D gene (6 bases). Trimming took 1 base from V and 7 from J, leaving 13 bases between them. CDR1 is MNHEY, CDR2 SMNVEV, per germline (reference sequence). This CDR3 has 15 amino acids.

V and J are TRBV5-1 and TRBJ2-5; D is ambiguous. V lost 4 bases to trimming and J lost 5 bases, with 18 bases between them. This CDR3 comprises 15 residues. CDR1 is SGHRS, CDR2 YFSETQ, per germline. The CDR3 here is CASSLLTADGETQYF. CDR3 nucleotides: TGCGCCAGCAGCCTGCTGACGGCAGACGGGGAGACCCAGTACTTC.

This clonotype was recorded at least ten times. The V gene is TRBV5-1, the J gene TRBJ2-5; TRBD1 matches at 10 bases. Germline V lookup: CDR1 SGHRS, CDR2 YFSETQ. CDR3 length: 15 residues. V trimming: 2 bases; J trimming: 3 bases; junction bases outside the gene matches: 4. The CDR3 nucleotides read TGCGCCAGCAGCTTAGCCGGGACAGGGGAAGAGACCCAGTACTTC. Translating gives CASSLAGTGEETQYF.

The CDR3 DNA is TGTGCCAGCAGCCTGGAGGCGCTTGAAGCTTTCTTT. It translates to CASSLEALEAFF. V usage is TRBV7-9 and J usage is TRBJ1-1; D not resolved. The CDR3 has 12 amino acids. Deletions cut 5 bases from V and 7 bases from J, with 11 bases between. Germline CDR1 is SEHNR and CDR2 is FQNEAQ (reference sequence).

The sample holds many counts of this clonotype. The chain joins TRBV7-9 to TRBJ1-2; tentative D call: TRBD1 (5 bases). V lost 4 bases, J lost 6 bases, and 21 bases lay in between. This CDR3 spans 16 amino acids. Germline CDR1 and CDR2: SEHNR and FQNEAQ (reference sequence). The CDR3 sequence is CASSSRYRGVRDGYTF. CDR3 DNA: TGTGCCAGCAGCTCGCGATACAGAGGGGTACGTGATGGCTACACCTTC.

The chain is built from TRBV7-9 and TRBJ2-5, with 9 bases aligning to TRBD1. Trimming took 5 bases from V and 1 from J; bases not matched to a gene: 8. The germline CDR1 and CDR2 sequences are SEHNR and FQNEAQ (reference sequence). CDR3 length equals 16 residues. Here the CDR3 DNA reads TGTGCCAGCAGCCAGACGGGACAGGGCTTCCAAGAGACCCAGTACTTC. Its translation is CASSQTGQGFQETQYF.

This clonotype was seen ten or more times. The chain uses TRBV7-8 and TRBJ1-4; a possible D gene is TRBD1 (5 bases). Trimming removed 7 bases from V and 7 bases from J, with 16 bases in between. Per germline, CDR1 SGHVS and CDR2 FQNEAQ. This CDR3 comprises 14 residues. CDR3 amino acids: CASNSYGRGEKLFF. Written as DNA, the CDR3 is TGTGCCAGCAACTCTTACGGGAGGGGTGAAAAACTGTTTTTT. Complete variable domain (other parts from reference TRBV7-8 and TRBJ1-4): GAGVSQSPRYKVAKRGQDVALRCDPISGHVSLFWYQQALGQGPEFLTYFQNEAQLDKSGLPSDRFFAERPEGSVSTLKIQRTQQEDSAVYLCASNSYGRGEKLFFGSGTQLSVL.

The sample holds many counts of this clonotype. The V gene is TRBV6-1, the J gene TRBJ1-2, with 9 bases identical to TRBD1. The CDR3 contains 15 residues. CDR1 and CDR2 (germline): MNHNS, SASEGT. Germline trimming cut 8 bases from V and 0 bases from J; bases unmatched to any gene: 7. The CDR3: CASRQGTGTNYGYTF. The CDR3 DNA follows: TGTGCCAGCCGCCAAGGGACAGGGACTAACTATGGCTACACCTTC.

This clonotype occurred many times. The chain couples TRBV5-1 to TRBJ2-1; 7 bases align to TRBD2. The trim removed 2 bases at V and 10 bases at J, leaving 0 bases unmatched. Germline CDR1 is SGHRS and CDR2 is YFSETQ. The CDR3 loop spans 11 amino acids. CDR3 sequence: CASSLAGEQFF. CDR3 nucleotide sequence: TGCGCCAGCAGCTTAGCGGGGGAGCAGTTCTTC.

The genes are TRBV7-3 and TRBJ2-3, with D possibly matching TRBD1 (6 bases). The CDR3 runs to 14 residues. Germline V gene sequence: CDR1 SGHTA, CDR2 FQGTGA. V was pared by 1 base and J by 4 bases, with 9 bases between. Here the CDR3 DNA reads TGTGCCAGCAGCTTAATGGCAGGGGCAGATACGCAGTATTTT. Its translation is CASSLMAGADTQYF.

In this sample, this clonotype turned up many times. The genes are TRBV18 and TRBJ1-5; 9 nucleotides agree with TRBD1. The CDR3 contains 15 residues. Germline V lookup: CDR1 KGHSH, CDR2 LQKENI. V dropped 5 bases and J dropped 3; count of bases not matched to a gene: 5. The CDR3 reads CASSTGQGFNQPQHF. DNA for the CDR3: TGTGCCAGCTCAACCGGACAGGGGTTCAATCAGCCCCAGCATTTT.